This passage covers 10 T cell receptor beta chains from one sample sequenced in a study of post-analysis software for immune sequencing data. Every TCR beta cDNA library bore unique molecular identifiers. TCRdb passed the PCR reads through MiXCR, listing each CDR3 protein once. The sample shows more than 450,000 distinct CDR3 sequences, approximately 31% of them seen only once. Their antigens remain unidentified. Study findings and constraints: Compared with controls, patients had more of five or six TRBV segments, including TRBV5-6, TRBV5-1 and TRBV20-1.

Sequencing was done on a sample of blood. The receptors were sampled from a girl under 18 with multiple sclerosis.

The chain recombines TRBV20-1 with TRBJ2-7; D is unresolved. The CDR3 covers 13 residues. V shed 1 base and J shed 2 bases, with 9 bases lying between them. Germline CDR1 and CDR2: DFQATT and SNEGSKA (reference sequence). The CDR3: CSARGDSPYEQYF. Written as DNA, the CDR3 is TGCAGTGCTAGAGGAGACTCTCCCTACGAGCAGTACTTC.

In this sample, this clonotype turned up a few times. V and J are TRBV6-6 and TRBJ2-4; D is unresolved. V gave up 4 bases and J gave up 1 base, with 11 bases separating them. Per germline, CDR1 MNHNY and CDR2 SVGAGI (reference sequence). This CDR3 is built from 15 residues. The CDR3 loop is CASSSQWSAKNIQYF. In DNA, the CDR3 is TGTGCCAGCAGTTCCCAGTGGTCCGCCAAAAACATTCAGTACTTC.

A remark on this clonotype: At one of its ends the junction is not consistent with the germline gene, which may arise from a read error. CDR3 bases: TGCACCAGCAGTCGGGGGGAGTCTAACTATGGCTACACCTTC. Translation gives CTSSRGESNYGYTF. V usage is TRBV28 and J usage is TRBJ1-2; a possible D gene is TRBD1 (5 bases). CDR3 size: 14 residues. The germline V gene has CDR1 MDHEN and CDR2 SYDVKM.

This chain connects TRBV10-3 to TRBJ2-4; 9 bases align to TRBD2. Germline V gene lookup returns CDR1 ENHRY and CDR2 SYGVKD. Trimming took 6 bases from V and 0 from J; bases not matched to a gene: 6. The CDR3 is made up of 16 amino acids. CDR3 sequence reads: CAISQTSGLAKNIQYF. The CDR3, as DNA: TGTGCCATCAGCCAGACTAGCGGACTAGCCAAAAACATTCAGTACTTC.

The chain carries TRBV7-9 and TRBJ2-1; the match to TRBD2 covers 11 bases. Per germline, CDR1 SEHNR and CDR2 FQNEAQ (reference sequence). The CDR3 length is 16 residues. Trimming removed 2 bases from V and 9 bases from J; junction bases left unmatched: 9. CDR3 nucleotides: TGTGCCAGCAGCTTAAGGGGCCTAGCGGGGGGACCTGAGCAGTTCTTC. It encodes CASSLRGLAGGPEQFF.

This clonotype was detected once. Compared with germline, one end of the junction differs, possibly owing to a read error. V gene TRBV5-1 combines with J gene TRBJ1-5, with a possible D match to TRBD1 (6 bases). Germline-derived CDR1 and CDR2 are SGHRS and YFSETQ. This CDR3 is 16 amino acids long. This chain's CDR3 is CASSLEGHNSNQPQQF. In DNA form, the CDR3 reads TGCGCCAGCAGCTTGGAGGGACATAATAGCAATCAGCCCCAGCAGTTT.

This chain links TRBV4-1 with TRBJ2-6; D possibly matches TRBD1 or TRBD2 (5 bases each). The germline V gene has CDR1 MGHRA and CDR2 YSYEKL. Trimming removed 4 bases at V and 0 bases at J, with 19 bases between. This CDR3 contains 19 residues. The CDR3 sequence: CASSPAELGAGSGANVLTF. The CDR3 DNA is TGCGCCAGCAGCCCAGCGGAGTTAGGGGCCGGCTCTGGGGCCAACGTCCTGACTTTC.

In regard to this clonotype: A read error is possible here, since a much larger clone lies one base away. V is TRBV7-2 and J is TRBJ2-7, with D possibly TRBD2 on 5 matching bases. CDR3 length: 14 residues. V was clipped by 5 bases and J by 2 bases, with 13 bases between them. The germline CDR1 and CDR2 sequences are SGHTA and FQGNSA. The CDR3 DNA is TGTGCCAGCAGCCCCTCGACTAATGCCTACGAGCAGTACTTC. It codes for CASSPSTNAYEQYF.

This clonotype was observed at least ten times. This rearrangement joins TRBV29-1 to TRBJ2-1; TRBD2 matches 9 bases. V dropped 8 bases and J dropped 11; count of bases not matched to a gene: 22. The CDR3 contains 16 residues. Germline-derived CDR1 and CDR2 are SQVTM and ANQGSEA. CDR3 loop: CSTGGGALVRPIQQFF. CDR3 coding DNA: TGCAGCACTGGCGGGGGGGCTTTAGTCCGCCCCATTCAGCAGTTCTTC.

The chain links TRBV5-1 to TRBJ2-5, with 7 bases fitting TRBD2. Germline V gene sequence: CDR1 SGHRS, CDR2 YFSETQ. The CDR3 sequence is 15 residues long. V shed 1 base, J shed 2 bases, and the junction held 5 bases outside the gene matches. CDR3 amino acids: CASSLSLAEQETQYF. CDR3 sequence (DNA): TGCGCCAGCAGCTTGAGTCTAGCGGAGCAAGAGACCCAGTACTTC.